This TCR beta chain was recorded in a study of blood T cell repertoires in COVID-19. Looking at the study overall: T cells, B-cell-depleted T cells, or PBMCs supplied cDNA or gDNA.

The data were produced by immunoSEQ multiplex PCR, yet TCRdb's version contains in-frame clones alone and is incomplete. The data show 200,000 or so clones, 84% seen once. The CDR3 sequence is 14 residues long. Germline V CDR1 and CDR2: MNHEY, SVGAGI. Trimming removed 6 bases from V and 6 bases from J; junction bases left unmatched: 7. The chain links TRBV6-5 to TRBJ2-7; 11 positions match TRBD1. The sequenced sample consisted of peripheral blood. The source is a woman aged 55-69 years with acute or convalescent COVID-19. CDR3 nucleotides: TGTGCCAGCAGCCCCGGGACAGGGGGATCCGAGCAGTACTTC. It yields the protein CASSPGTGGSEQYF.